A single sample is the source of the 24 T cell receptor beta chains below, sequenced in a study of PD-L1 blockade in urothelial cancer. Indicated time point: pretreatment peripheral blood. TCRdb keeps only in-frame clones here, not all; method: immunoSEQ multiplex PCR. This sample has more than 90,000 clones, with around 86% found just once. The material sequenced was PBMCs, taken around atezolizumab (anti-PD-L1) treatment. Receptors were obtained from a man in his fifties or sixties with urothelial cancer.

The chain links TRBV11-3 to TRBJ2-5; 8 nucleotides match TRBD2. Germline trimming cut 0 bases from V and 5 bases from J; bases unmatched to any gene: 14. Germline V gene data show CDR1 as SGHNT and CDR2 as YENEEA. The CDR3 runs to 18 residues. The CDR3 nucleotides are TGTGCCAGCAGCTTAGAGGAGCCATCCGGGGGGGCCGAGGAGACCCAGTACTTC. Amino acid sequence: CASSLEEPSGGAEETQYF.

The V and J genes are TRBV21-1 and TRBJ1-5; TRBD1 is the table's D call and was not checked against the DNA. TRBV21-1 is a recognized pseudogene. This CDR3 contains 17 residues. CDR3 amino acids: CASSKTPQGEGNQPQHF. CDR3 coding DNA: TGTGCCAGCAGCAAAACTCCGCAGGGCGAGGGCAATCAGCCCCAGCATTTT.

The V gene is TRBV15, the J gene TRBJ2-7; maybe TRBD2 (6 bases). V dropped 0 bases and J dropped 2 bases, with 14 bases sitting between them. This CDR3 is 16 amino acids long. Germline values: CDR1 LNHNV, CDR2 YYDKDF (reference sequence). The CDR3 sequence is CATSRDDGGNAYEQYF. As DNA, the CDR3 is TGTGCCACCAGCAGAGATGATGGGGGGAATGCCTACGAGCAGTACTTC.

The CDR3, as DNA: TGCGCCAGCAGCCAAGTTCGGGGGGAAGCTTTCTTT. The encoded protein is CASSQVRGEAFF. The V and J genes are TRBV4-3 and TRBJ1-1, with D tentatively TRBD1 (5 bases). Germline V CDR1 and CDR2: LGHNA, YSLEER. Deletions cut 1 base from V and 8 bases from J, with 8 bases between. CDR3 length: 12 residues.

The chain uses TRBV5-6 and TRBJ1-2, with a weak D call TRBD1 (6 bases). Trimming took off 3 bases at V and 6 bases at J, with 6 bases between the two ends. In germline, CDR1 is SGHDT, CDR2 YYEEEE. This CDR3 has 11 amino acids. The CDR3 DNA is TGTGCCAGCAGCTCAGGGGATGGCTACACCTTC. The encoded protein is CASSSGDGYTF.

The CDR3 sequence is CASSLGRGTGELFF. The CDR3 DNA follows: TGTGCCAGCAGCTTAGGACGAGGGACCGGGGAGCTGTTTTTT. The chain couples TRBV11-3 to TRBJ2-2; D might be TRBD2 (5 bases). CDR1 SGHNT and CDR2 YENEEA come from the germline V gene. The V end lost 1 base, the J end lost 5 bases, and 8 bases lay between the germline ends. The CDR3 totals 14 residues.

This clone was seen more than once but under ten times. CDR3 residues: CAWSPGLEDIQYF. CDR3 DNA: TGTGCCTGGAGCCCGGGACTAGAGGACATTCAGTACTTC. This sequence joins TRBV30 and TRBJ2-4; 8 bases fit TRBD2. The germline V gene encodes CDR1 GTSNPN and CDR2 SVGIG (reference sequence). Trimming cost V 3 bases and J 8 bases; bases outside gene matches: 6. This CDR3 region has 13 residues.

V and J are TRBV4-1 and TRBJ1-5; no clear D. Trimming left V 3 bases short and J 7 bases short, with 13 bases between. In germline, CDR1 is MGHRA, CDR2 YSYEKL. The CDR3 length is 14 residues. CDR3 residues: CASSHTPIIQPQHF. CDR3 bases: TGCGCCAGCAGCCATACACCAATTATACAGCCCCAGCATTTT.

The chain uses TRBV28 and TRBJ1-4, with D possibly matching TRBD1 (5 bases). Germline-derived CDR1 and CDR2 are MDHEN and SYDVKM. Trimming took off 5 bases at V and 5 bases at J, with 12 bases between the two ends. There are 14 residues in the CDR3. CDR3 sequence reads: CASSPQGWNEKLFF. The CDR3 DNA is TGTGCCAGCAGTCCCCAGGGATGGAATGAAAAACTGTTTTTT.

For this clone: Within the sample, other DNA sequences also encode this same CDR3. This chain uses TRBV9 with TRBJ1-2, with 11 nucleotides matching TRBD1. The CDR3 spans 15 residues. Per the germline V gene, CDR1 is SGDLS and CDR2 is YYNGEE. With V trimmed by 2 bases and J by 3 bases, 3 bases remained unmatched. The CDR3 is CASSVGTGGDYGYTF. The CDR3 nucleotides read TGTGCCAGCAGCGTCGGGACAGGGGGTGACTATGGCTACACCTTC. Based on the CDR3 plus reference TRBV9 and TRBJ1-2, the full variable domain is DSGVTQTPKHLITATGQRVTLRCSPRSGDLSVYWYQQSLDQGLQFLIQYYNGEERAKGNILERFSAQQFPDLHSELNLSSLELGDSALYFCASSVGTGGDYGYTFGSGTRLTVV.

The rearrangement links TRBV5-1 to TRBJ2-1; TRBD1 matches 7 bases. CDR1 and CDR2 from the germline V gene are SGHRS and YFSETQ. This CDR3 is built from 15 residues. J lost 7 bases, V lost 0 bases, and 7 bases had no gene match. The chain's CDR3 is CASSLVGGVLNEQFF. The CDR3 region has the DNA TGCGCCAGCAGCTTGGTAGGGGGCGTTCTGAATGAGCAGTTCTTC.

The sample holds one count of this clone. This rearrangement joins TRBV2 to TRBJ2-3; 14 positions agree with TRBD2. J lost 2 bases, V lost 7 bases, and 17 bases had no gene match. Germline assignment: CDR1 SNHLY and CDR2 FYNNEI. CDR3 length: 20 residues. The DNA of the CDR3 is TGTGCCAGCATATCGTTGGGGCTGACTAGCGGGAGGGACCACACAGATACGCAGTATTTT. This translates into CASISLGLTSGRDHTDTQYF.

This chain joins TRBV19 and TRBJ2-1; 7 bases fit TRBD1. This CDR3 region has 17 residues. CDR1 is LNHDA and CDR2 is SQIVND in the germline V gene (reference sequence). After removal of 1 base from V and 3 bases from J, the junction contained 9 bases not matched to a gene. The chain's CDR3 is CASSIALDRVVYNEQFF. CDR3 DNA sequence: TGTGCCAGTAGTATAGCCCTCGACAGGGTAGTCTACAATGAGCAGTTCTTC.

The genes are TRBV7-9 and TRBJ2-7, with 10 positions matching TRBD1. From germline, CDR1 is SEHNR and CDR2 FQNEAQ (reference sequence). After removal of 5 bases from V and 6 bases from J, the junction contained 4 bases not matched to a gene. The CDR3 extends over 13 amino acids. The CDR3 bases are TGTGCCAGCAGCCAGGGACAGGGGCTCGAGCAGTACTTC. Its translation: CASSQGQGLEQYF.

The V gene is TRBV4-1, the J gene TRBJ2-3; a possible D gene is TRBD2 (6 bases). Germline CDR1 is MGHRA and CDR2 is YSYEKL. V dropped 0 bases and J dropped 2 bases, with 15 bases sitting between them. The CDR3 sequence is 17 residues long. In nucleotides, the CDR3 is TGCGCCAGCAGCCAAGACGGGCCGGGGGTGACCACAGATACGCAGTATTTT. Encoded protein: CASSQDGPGVTTDTQYF.

This clone was recorded once. This chain links TRBV5-1 with TRBJ2-1, with 10 nucleotides matching TRBD2. The CDR3 consists of 14 residues. The V and J ends lost 7 bases and 5 bases, in that order; junction bases with no gene match: 6. Per the germline V gene, CDR1 is SGHRS and CDR2 is YFSETQ. In DNA, the CDR3 is TGCGCCAGCTATAGCGGGGGGCCACACAATGAGCAGTTCTTC. Amino acid sequence: CASYSGGPHNEQFF.

This clone appeared once. V usage is TRBV7-2 and J usage is TRBJ2-3; tentative D call: TRBD1 (6 bases). The CDR3 extends over 15 amino acids. The germline gives CDR1 SGHTA, CDR2 FQGNSA. Trimming took 0 bases from V and 6 from J, leaving 13 bases between them. In DNA form, the CDR3 reads TGTGCCAGCAGCTTAGCGGGGGCAGGGTCCGATACGCAGTATTTT. The encoded protein is CASSLAGAGSDTQYF.

J is TRBJ2-1 and V is TRBV28, with TRBD2 identical over 9 bases. Germline loops: CDR1 MDHEN, CDR2 SYDVKM. The ends lost 6 bases at V and 6 bases at J; junction bases unmatched: 15. The CDR3 spans 17 residues. The CDR3 bases are TGTGCCAGCAGCGAAACCTCGGGACTAGCCTCCCTCAATGAGCAGTTCTTC. This encodes CASSETSGLASLNEQFF.

This clone was seen a few times. V gene TRBV18 combines with J gene TRBJ1-5; a weak D match, TRBD1 (6 bases). V gave up 3 bases and J gave up 3 bases, with 9 bases separating them. Germline V lookup: CDR1 KGHSH, CDR2 LQKENI. The CDR3 is made up of 14 amino acids. This CDR3 reads CASSPGQNNQPQHF. CDR3 DNA: TGTGCCAGCTCACCGGGACAAAACAATCAGCCCCAGCATTTT. The full variable domain, rest sourced from reference TRBV18 and TRBJ1-5, is NAGVMQNPRHLVRRRGQEARLRCSPMKGHSHVYWYRQLPEEGLKFMVYLQKENIIDESGMPKERFSAEFPKEGPSILRIQQVVRGDSAAYFCASSPGQNNQPQHFGDGTRLSIL.

This clone has more than one count but fewer than ten. The gene calls are TRBV11-2 and TRBJ2-1; TRBD2 matches at 8 bases. CDR3 length equals 17 residues. With V trimmed by 1 base and J by 4 bases, 9 bases remained unmatched. Germline V gene lookup returns CDR1 SGHAT and CDR2 FQNNGV. As DNA, the CDR3 is TGTGCCAGCAGCTTAGCGGTGTCGGGAGGGGGTTACAATGAGCAGTTCTTC. Its translation is CASSLAVSGGGYNEQFF. Drawing the rest from reference TRBV11-2 and TRBJ2-1, the complete variable domain is EAGVAQSPRYKIIEKRQSVAFWCNPISGHATLYWYQQILGQGPKLLIQFQNNGVVDDSQLPKDRFSAERLKGVDSTLKIQPAKLEDSAVYLCASSLAVSGGGYNEQFFGPGTRLTVL.

In its sample, this clone was seen once. This chain joins TRBV14 and TRBJ2-3, with a possible D match to TRBD1 (5 bases). With 2 bases removed from V and 9 bases from J, the gap between germline ends came to 18 bases. CDR1 and CDR2 (germline): SGHDN, FVKESK. The CDR3 sequence is 15 residues long. CDR3 protein: CASSQPTDRFGTQYF. The CDR3, as DNA: TGTGCCAGCAGCCAACCCACCGACAGATTCGGCACGCAGTATTTT.

The rearrangement links TRBV30 to TRBJ1-2, with D uncertain. CDR3 length: 10 residues. Deletions cut 3 bases from V and 6 bases from J, with 5 bases between. Germline V CDR1 and CDR2: GTSNPN, SVGIG (reference sequence). The DNA for the CDR3 is TGTGCCTGGAGAGAGAATGGCTACACCTTC. This codes for CAWRENGYTF.

J is TRBJ2-1 and V is TRBV4-1; 10 bases are a match to TRBD2. CDR3 length: 15 residues. V trimming: 1 base; J trimming: 5 bases; junction bases outside the gene matches: 2. From germline, CDR1 is MGHRA and CDR2 YSYEKL. The CDR3 loop is CASSQGTSGNNEQFF. DNA for the CDR3: TGCGCCAGCAGCCAAGGTACTAGCGGGAACAATGAGCAGTTCTTC.

This chain joins TRBV19 and TRBJ2-7; unclear D gene. From germline, CDR1 is LNHDA and CDR2 SQIVND (reference sequence). V was trimmed by 3 bases and J by 2 bases, leaving 14 bases between them. This CDR3 is 15 amino acids long. The CDR3 reads CASSMRPPLAYEQYF. In DNA, the CDR3 is TGTGCCAGTAGTATGCGTCCCCCACTGGCCTACGAGCAGTACTTC.